These T cell receptor beta chains were read from a single sample in a study of regulatory T cells in long-lasting Graves disease. TCRdb reprocessed the multiplex PCR reads with MiXCR, giving one entry per CDR3 protein. The sample lists 350,000 to 500,000 distinct CDR3 sequences; approximately 22% were seen once. This specimen was peripheral blood mononuclear cells (PBMCs), taken when the disease was refractory, from a patient treated with antithyroid drugs. These receptors were collected from a female donor with Graves disease. Both conserved end residues are part of each CDR3. A D gene is named only where the DNA matches it firmly. Only some rows state a clone size, as once, few, many or a class for expanded clones.

D gene: TRBD1
clone size: few
V gene: TRBV5-8
J gene: TRBJ2-7
CDR3 protein: CASSLWVKQGADEQYF
CDR3 DNA: TGTGCCAGCAGCTTGTGGGTAAAACAGGGGGCAGATGAGCAGTACTTC

D gene: TRBD2
clone size: few
V gene: TRBV10-3
J gene: TRBJ2-3
CDR3 protein: CAISESDGTSGATDTQYF
CDR3 DNA: TGTGCCATCAGTGAGTCGGATGGGACTAGCGGGGCCACAGATACGCAGTATTTT

D gene: .
clone size: .
V gene: TRBV28
J gene: TRBJ2-1
CDR3 protein: CASSFSYNEQFF
CDR3 DNA: TGTGCCAGCAGCTTTAGTTACAATGAGCAGTTCTTC

D gene: TRBD2
clone size: .
V gene: TRBV20-1
J gene: TRBJ2-7
CDR3 protein: CSASASGLAGVNSYEQYF
CDR3 DNA: TGCAGTGCTAGCGCCTCCGGACTAGCGGGAGTCAACTCCTACGAGCAGTACTTC

D gene: TRBD2
clone size: many
V gene: TRBV28
J gene: TRBJ2-2
CDR3 protein: CASSPTGGGELFF
CDR3 DNA: TGTGCCAGCAGTCCAACGGGGGGCGGGGAGCTGTTTTTT

D gene: .
clone size: many
V gene: TRBV28
J gene: TRBJ1-1
CDR3 protein: CASSSSRVTEAFF
CDR3 DNA: TGTGCCAGCAGTTCGTCCAGGGTAACTGAAGCTTTCTTT

D gene: TRBD1
clone size: few
V gene: TRBV15
J gene: TRBJ1-4
CDR3 protein: CATSRETGRREKLFF
CDR3 DNA: TGTGCCACCAGCAGAGAGACAGGGAGGCGGGAAAAACTGTTTTTT

D gene: TRBD2
clone size: .
V gene: TRBV2
J gene: TRBJ2-7
CDR3 protein: CASSGGLAGGREQYF
CDR3 DNA: TGTGCCAGCAGTGGCGGGCTAGCGGGAGGGCGAGAGCAGTACTTC

D gene: TRBD2
clone size: many
V gene: TRBV12-3/TRBV12-4
J gene: TRBJ2-2
CDR3 protein: CASTPQLAANTGELFF
CDR3 DNA: TGTGCCAGCACCCCTCAACTAGCGGCGAACACCGGGGAGCTGTTTTTT

D gene: TRBD2
clone size: few
V gene: TRBV28
J gene: TRBJ2-1
CDR3 protein: CASSLSRLADNEQFF
CDR3 DNA: TGTGCCAGCAGTTTATCGAGACTAGCCGACAATGAGCAGTTCTTC

D gene: TRBD1
clone size: many
V gene: TRBV3-1
J gene: TRBJ1-6
CDR3 protein: CASSQVGQVLRSPLHF
CDR3 DNA: TGTGCCAGCAGCCAAGTCGGACAGGTTTTACGTTCACCCCTCCACTTT

D gene: TRBD1
clone size: many
V gene: TRBV2
J gene: TRBJ2-7
CDR3 protein: CATHEDRNYEQYF
CDR3 DNA: TGTGCCACTCATGAGGACAGGAATTACGAGCAGTACTTC

D gene: .
clone size: many
V gene: TRBV6-1
J gene: TRBJ2-7
CDR3 protein: CASSEVIGLLLYEQYF
CDR3 DNA: TGTGCCAGCAGTGAAGTAATTGGACTACTACTTTACGAGCAGTACTTC

D gene: .
clone size: few
V gene: TRBV5-6
J gene: TRBJ2-2
CDR3 protein: CASSLAALQLITGELFF
CDR3 DNA: TGTGCCAGCAGCTTGGCGGCGCTACAGCTGATCACCGGGGAGCTGTTTTTT

D gene: TRBD1
clone size: .
V gene: TRBV28
J gene: TRBJ1-3
CDR3 protein: CASSLRDRGSVDTIYF
CDR3 DNA: TGTGCCAGCAGCCTCCGGGACAGGGGGTCGGTGGACACCATATATTTT

D gene: .
clone size: .
V gene: TRBV20-1
J gene: TRBJ2-7
CDR3 protein: CSAPTATYEQYF
CDR3 DNA: TGCAGTGCCCCGACTGCAACCTACGAGCAGTACTTC

D gene: TRBD1
clone size: few
V gene: TRBV5-1
J gene: TRBJ1-1
CDR3 protein: CASSAGTGGTEAFF
CDR3 DNA: TGCGCCAGCAGCGCCGGGACAGGGGGCACTGAAGCTTTCTTT

D gene: .
clone size: .
V gene: TRBV18
J gene: TRBJ1-1
CDR3 protein: CASSPRGLGDTEAFF
CDR3 DNA: TGTGCCAGCTCACCGAGGGGCTTGGGTGACACTGAAGCTTTCTTT

D gene: .
clone size: many
V gene: TRBV7-9
J gene: TRBJ2-7
CDR3 protein: CASSLVRYEQYF
CDR3 DNA: TGTGCCAGCAGCTTAGTTAGGTACGAGCAGTACTTC

D gene: TRBD2
clone size: .
V gene: TRBV6-1
J gene: TRBJ2-3
CDR3 protein: CASNPLAGAVDTQYF
CDR3 DNA: TGTGCCAGCAACCCACTAGCGGGAGCGGTGGATACGCAGTATTTT

D gene: TRBD2
clone size: few
V gene: TRBV11-3
J gene: TRBJ2-5
CDR3 protein: CASSLGPGLAGPPPPETQYF
CDR3 DNA: TGTGCCAGCAGCTTAGGCCCGGGACTAGCGGGCCCCCCCCCCCCGGAGACCCAGTACTTC

D gene: .
clone size: .
V gene: TRBV19
J gene: TRBJ1-5
CDR3 protein: CASSITFQSRSSNQPQHF
CDR3 DNA: TGTGCCAGTAGTATAACTTTTCAGTCGAGATCTAGCAATCAGCCCCAGCATTTT

D gene: .
clone size: .
V gene: TRBV14
J gene: TRBJ2-2
CDR3 protein: CASSQLGDGELFF
CDR3 DNA: TGTGCCAGCAGCCAACTAGGGGACGGGGAGCTGTTTTTT

D gene: TRBD2
clone size: few
V gene: TRBV20-1
J gene: TRBJ2-7
CDR3 protein: CSARGLAAAYEQYF
CDR3 DNA: TGCAGTGCTAGGGGTCTAGCGGCCGCCTACGAGCAGTACTTC

D gene: .
clone size: many
V gene: TRBV7-8
J gene: TRBJ1-1
CDR3 protein: CASSLSWDEAFF
CDR3 DNA: TGTGCCAGCAGCTTAAGTTGGGATGAAGCTTTCTTT

D gene: .
clone size: many
V gene: TRBV6-1
J gene: TRBJ2-2
CDR3 protein: CASQPQGDTGELFF
CDR3 DNA: TGTGCCTCTCAACCCCAAGGGGACACCGGGGAGCTGTTTTTT

D gene: .
clone size: few
V gene: TRBV24-1
J gene: TRBJ2-4
CDR3 protein: CATSDLRRNTKNIQYF
CDR3 DNA: TGTGCCACCAGTGATCTCCGAAGGAATACCAAAAACATTCAGTACTTC

D gene: TRBD1
clone size: few
V gene: TRBV28
J gene: TRBJ2-1
CDR3 protein: CASRGGQGNPSYNEQFF
CDR3 DNA: TGTGCCAGCAGGGGGGGACAGGGAAATCCCTCCTACAATGAGCAGTTCTTC

D gene: .
clone size: few
V gene: TRBV19
J gene: TRBJ2-7
CDR3 protein: CASSINRGHSYEQYF
CDR3 DNA: TGTGCCAGTAGTATTAACCGAGGGCACTCCTACGAGCAGTACTTC